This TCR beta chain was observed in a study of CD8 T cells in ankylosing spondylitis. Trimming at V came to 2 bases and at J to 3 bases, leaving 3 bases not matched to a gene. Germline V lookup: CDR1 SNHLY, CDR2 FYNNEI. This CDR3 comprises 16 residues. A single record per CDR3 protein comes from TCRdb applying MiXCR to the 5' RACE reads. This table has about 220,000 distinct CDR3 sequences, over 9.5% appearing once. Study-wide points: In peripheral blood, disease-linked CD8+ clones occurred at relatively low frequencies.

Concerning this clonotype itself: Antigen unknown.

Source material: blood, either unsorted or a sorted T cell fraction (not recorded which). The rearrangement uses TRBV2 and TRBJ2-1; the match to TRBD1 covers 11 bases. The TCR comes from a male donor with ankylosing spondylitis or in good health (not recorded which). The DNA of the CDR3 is TGTGCCAGCAGTGAAAGTGGGACAGGGGGCTACAATGAGCAGTTCTTC. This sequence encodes CASSESGTGGYNEQFF.